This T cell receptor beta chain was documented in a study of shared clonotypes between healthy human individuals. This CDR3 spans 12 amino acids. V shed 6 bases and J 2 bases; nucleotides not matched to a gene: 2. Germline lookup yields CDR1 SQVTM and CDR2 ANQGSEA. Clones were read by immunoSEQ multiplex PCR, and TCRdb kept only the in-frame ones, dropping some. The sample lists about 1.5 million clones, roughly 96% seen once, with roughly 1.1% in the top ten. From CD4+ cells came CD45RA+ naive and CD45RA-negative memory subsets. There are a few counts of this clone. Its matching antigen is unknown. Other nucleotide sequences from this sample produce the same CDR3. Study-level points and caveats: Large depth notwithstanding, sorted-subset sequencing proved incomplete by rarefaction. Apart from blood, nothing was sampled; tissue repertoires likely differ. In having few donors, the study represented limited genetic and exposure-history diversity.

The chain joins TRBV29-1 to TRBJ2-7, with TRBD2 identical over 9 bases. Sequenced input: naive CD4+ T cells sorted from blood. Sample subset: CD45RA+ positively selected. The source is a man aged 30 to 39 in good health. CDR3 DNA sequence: TGCAGCGTCGTAGCGGGAGCCTACGAGCAGTACTTC. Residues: CSVVAGAYEQYF.